This T cell receptor (beta chain) comes out of a study of early T cells in non-severe SARS-CoV-2 infection. On this clonotype itself: The antigen remains unidentified.

Study-wide findings and caveats: Clonotype matching in VDJdb favored anti-spike CD8 responses and did not capture private and CD4 specificities.

MiXCR, run by TCRdb on the 5' RACE reads, gives a single entry per CDR3 protein. The sample comprises around 92,000 distinct CDR3 sequences, around 10% of which are singletons, and 5.1% rests with the top ten. The CDR3 consists of 14 residues. Germline CDR1 reads SGHRS; CDR2 reads YFSETQ. V lost 0 bases, J lost 1 base, and 7 bases lay in between. V usage is TRBV5-1 and J usage is TRBJ1-1, with D uncertain. This TCR was sampled from an adult who was a healthcare worker with PCR-confirmed SARS-CoV-2 infection or an uninfected control (not recorded which). The sequenced material came from whole blood. CDR3 sequence: CASSLAQQNTEAFF. As DNA, the CDR3 is TGCGCCAGCAGCTTGGCCCAGCAGAACACTGAAGCTTTCTTT. The variable domain in full, with the rest retrieved from reference TRBV5-1 and TRBJ1-1, is KAGVTQTPRYLIKTRGQQVTLSCSPISGHRSVSWYQQTPGQGLQFLFEYFSETQRNKGNFPGRFSGRQFSNSRSEMNVSTLELGDSALYLCASSLAQQNTEAFFGQGTRLTVV.